What follows are 8 T cell receptor beta chains derived from one specimen sequenced in a study of cytomegalovirus exposure and HLA in healthy donors. The study ran its PCR with 60 Vbeta and 13 Jbeta primers. Using immunoSEQ multiplex PCR, the repertoire was profiled, and TCRdb retains in-frame clones only, with some absent. The sample has fewer than 120,000 clones; 60% to 85% are singletons. The specimen was PBMCs. The receptor set was obtained from a woman aged 55-70 years in good health and CMV-seropositive.

The CDR3 region is CATTEGSEYEQYF. The CDR3 region has the DNA TGTGCCACCACGGAGGGGTCGGAATACGAGCAGTACTTC. The chain recombines TRBV28 with TRBJ2-7, with D maybe TRBD2 (6 bases). Per germline, CDR1 MDHEN and CDR2 SYDVKM. The CDR3 spans 13 residues. The germline V and J ends were trimmed by 10 bases and 4 bases, with 17 bases remaining between them.

This clone was recorded only once. V usage is TRBV14 and J usage is TRBJ2-3; 8 bases align to TRBD2. This CDR3 contains 16 residues. CDR1 and CDR2 (germline): SGHDN, FVKESK. Trimming cost V 1 base and J 5 bases; bases outside gene matches: 8. The chain's CDR3 is CASSQGPAGDGDTQYF. DNA for the CDR3: TGTGCCAGCAGCCAAGGTCCAGCGGGAGACGGAGATACGCAGTATTTT.

The chain recombines TRBV29-1 with TRBJ2-1, with D tentatively TRBD1 (6 bases). Germline V gives CDR1 SQVTM, CDR2 ANQGSEA. This CDR3 spans 15 amino acids. Trimming left V 5 bases short and J 4 bases short, with 18 bases between. The chain's CDR3 is CSVIRQGYVYNEQFF. In DNA, the CDR3 is TGCAGCGTTATTAGGCAGGGGTATGTATACAATGAGCAGTTCTTC.

Remarks on this clone: A read error may account for a junction end that differs from germline. V gene TRBV7-9 combines with J gene TRBJ1-5, with D unclear. CDR3 length: 12 residues. The germline gives CDR1 SEHNR, CDR2 FQNEAQ (reference sequence). CDR3 coding DNA: TGTTCCAGCAGCGCGATCAATCAGCCCCAGCATTTT. Translation: CSSSAINQPQHF.

The chain uses TRBV9 and TRBJ2-1; 11 nucleotides line up with TRBD2. Trimming at V came to 4 bases and at J to 8 bases, leaving 8 bases not matched to a gene. Germline CDR1 is SGDLS and CDR2 is YYNGEE. CDR3 size: 15 residues. The CDR3 DNA is TGTGCCAGCAGCACCATAGCGGGAGGGCCCCATGAGCAGTTCTTC. It specifies CASSTIAGGPHEQFF.

The CDR3 is CASGLGAGETQYF. Here the CDR3 DNA reads TGTGCTAGTGGTCTTGGGGCAGGCGAGACCCAGTACTTC. J is TRBJ2-5 and V is TRBV12-5, with D possibly matching TRBD1 (5 bases). The germline CDR1 and CDR2 sequences are LGHNT and FRNRAP. V dropped 5 bases and J dropped 5 bases, with 12 bases sitting between them. The CDR3 spans 13 residues.

V is TRBV5-6 and J is TRBJ2-7, with 11 bases aligning to TRBD1. The germline V gene has CDR1 SGHDT and CDR2 YYEEEE. The length of the CDR3 is 15 residues. J gave up 2 bases and V 4 bases, and 5 bases lay outside the gene matches. CDR3: CASSIGTGGTYEQYF. Here the CDR3 DNA reads TGTGCCAGCAGCATAGGGACAGGGGGTACCTACGAGCAGTACTTC.

This rearrangement joins TRBV7-9 to TRBJ1-1; TRBD1 matches 8 bases. Germline V CDR1 and CDR2: SEHNR, FQNEAQ (reference sequence). The CDR3 spans 16 residues. The J segment lost 0 bases and the V segment lost 4 bases, leaving 7 bases of the junction unmatched. CDR3 region: CASSSNRGSLNTEAFF. CDR3 nucleotide sequence: TGTGCCAGCAGCTCAAACAGGGGGAGTTTGAACACTGAAGCTTTCTTT.